The 18 T cell receptor beta chains presented below share a single source sample, sequenced in a study of a mutant IDH1 vaccine in newly diagnosed glioma. Clones were sequenced by immunoSEQ multiplex PCR, and TCRdb holds only the in-frame ones, with some missing. Among fewer than 100,000 clones, roughly 90% were seen once, and the ten largest hold roughly 0.58%. Time point denoted: baseline, week 1 (first vaccination visit). The treatment was: pre-vaccination baseline after standard-of-care therapy. The sequencing used PBMCs, collected from a glioma patient treated with radiotherapy, temozolomide or both. The receptors were sampled from a woman in her fifties or sixties with glioma.

This chain joins TRBV6-1 and TRBJ1-2, with D possibly being TRBD1 (5 bases). Deletions cut 4 bases from V and 7 bases from J, with 13 bases between. Per germline, CDR1 MNHNS and CDR2 SASEGT. The CDR3 covers 13 residues. In DNA form, the CDR3 reads TGTGCCAGCAGTGCGGGCAGGGTTGGTGGCTACACCTTC. Protein: CASSAGRVGGYTF.

V and J are TRBV27 and TRBJ2-7; D is tentatively TRBD1 or TRBD2 (5 bases each). Trimming stripped 5 bases from V and 4 bases from J, with 18 bases between. The CDR3 consists of 15 residues. The germline gives CDR1 MNHEY, CDR2 SMNVEV (reference sequence). CDR3 DNA sequence: TGTGCCAGCAGTACCCCCGGGTGGGGGAAATACGAGCAGTACTTC. Translated: CASSTPGWGKYEQYF.

The chain has TRBV7-9 and TRBJ2-5, with 7 positions matching TRBD2. V was pared by 1 base and J by 2 bases, with 4 bases of the junction left unmatched. Germline V gene lookup returns CDR1 SEHNR and CDR2 FQNEAQ (reference sequence). There are 15 residues in the CDR3. Here the CDR3 reads CASSLGSGLQETQYF. The CDR3 DNA follows: TGTGCCAGCAGCTTAGGTAGCGGGTTACAAGAGACCCAGTACTTC.

The chain is built from TRBV6-4 and TRBJ1-2; the D is unclear. The V gene lost 5 bases and the J gene lost 5 bases, with 12 bases spanning the gap. Germline V CDR1 and CDR2: MRHNA, SNTAGT. This CDR3 spans 13 amino acids. The CDR3 DNA reads TGTGCCAGCAGTCCTGAAGACGGTTATGGCTACACCTTC. Protein product: CASSPEDGYGYTF.

The chain couples TRBV9 to TRBJ2-2; D might be TRBD2 (5 bases). The V gene lost 0 bases and the J gene lost 0 bases, with 12 bases spanning the gap. The CDR3 covers 17 residues. Germline loops: CDR1 SGDLS, CDR2 YYNGEE. In nucleotides, the CDR3 is TGTGCCAGCAGCGTAGAAGAGCGGTTAGCGAACACCGGGGAGCTGTTTTTT. Protein sequence: CASSVEERLANTGELFF.

This chain uses TRBV5-4 with TRBJ2-3; 14 bases agree with TRBD2. The V gene's germline CDR1 is SGHNT and CDR2 YYREEE (reference sequence). This CDR3 has 18 residues. Losses at the gene ends were 6 bases for V and 2 bases for J; bases not matched to a gene: 11. CDR3 nucleotide sequence: TGTGCCAGCAAGGCGGGACTAGCGGGAGAGATTCCCACAGATACGCAGTATTTT. It is translated as CASKAGLAGEIPTDTQYF.

This chain joins TRBV28 and TRBJ2-7, with unresolved D. This CDR3 is 11 amino acids long. Germline V gene data show CDR1 as MDHEN and CDR2 as SYDVKM. V was cut by 6 bases and J by 7 bases, with 10 bases left in between. The CDR3 sequence: CASSHTREQYF. CDR3 bases: TGTGCCAGCAGCCATACTCGGGAGCAGTACTTC.

The chain links TRBV28 to TRBJ2-4; 15 bases are a match to TRBD2. Looked up from germline, CDR1 is MDHEN and CDR2 is SYDVKM. This CDR3 is 18 amino acids long. The J segment lost 0 bases and the V segment lost 6 bases, leaving 6 bases of the junction unmatched. The CDR3 DNA follows: TGTGCCAGCAGCCATGGACTAGCGGGAGGGCGAGCCAAAAACATTCAGTACTTC. The encoded protein is CASSHGLAGGRAKNIQYF.

The V call is TRBV19, the J call TRBJ2-1; TRBD2 matches 11 bases. This CDR3 is 15 amino acids long. Trimming at V came to 8 bases and at J to 6 bases, leaving 9 bases not matched to a gene. Germline V gives CDR1 LNHDA, CDR2 SQIVND (reference sequence). As DNA, the CDR3 is TGTGCCAGTCCCGTAGCGGGAGGGCGTCCCAATGAGCAGTTCTTC. Its protein is CASPVAGGRPNEQFF.

In this sample, this clone turned up once. Other DNA sequences within the sample encode an identical CDR3. This chain uses TRBV4-1 with TRBJ2-7, with TRBD2 matching over 9 bases. The germline V gene encodes CDR1 MGHRA and CDR2 YSYEKL. V lost 1 base, J lost 1 base, and 2 bases stayed unmatched. The CDR3 length is 15 residues. DNA of the CDR3: TGCGCCAGCAGCCAAGGACTAGCGGTGTCCTACGAGCAGTACTTC. Translation: CASSQGLAVSYEQYF.

The chain couples TRBV18 to TRBJ2-4; TRBD1 matches 8 bases. Germline-derived CDR1 and CDR2 are KGHSH and LQKENI. The CDR3 sequence is 15 residues long. J gave up 6 bases and V 2 bases, and 6 bases lay outside the gene matches. This chain's CDR3 is CASSPSLQGANIQYF. The CDR3 region has the DNA TGTGCCAGCTCACCATCTTTGCAGGGGGCAAACATTCAGTACTTC.

This chain connects TRBV6-5 to TRBJ1-1, with TRBD1 matching over 7 bases. Looked up from germline, CDR1 is MNHEY and CDR2 is SVGAGI. V gave up 6 bases and J gave up 1 base; unmatched junction bases: 5. CDR3 length equals 14 residues. The DNA of the CDR3 is TGTGCCAGCAGAGCAGGGGGGACGAACACTGAAGCTTTCTTT. Translating it yields CASRAGGTNTEAFF.

This chain joins TRBV6-6 and TRBJ1-2; D gene ambiguous. This CDR3 spans 14 amino acids. Germline assignment: CDR1 MNHNY and CDR2 SVGAGI (reference sequence). Trimming removed 0 bases from V and 4 bases from J, with 9 bases in between. CDR3 sequence reads: CASSYSGGSYGYTF. The CDR3, as DNA: TGTGCCAGCAGTTACTCAGGAGGGTCCTATGGCTACACCTTC.

The chain joins TRBV28 to TRBJ2-3; 7 nucleotides line up with TRBD1. Trimming removed 6 bases from V and 3 bases from J; junction bases left unmatched: 9. The CDR3 runs to 15 residues. CDR1 and CDR2 (germline): MDHEN, SYDVKM. The CDR3 spells CASRTPGQTTDTQYF. CDR3 coding DNA: TGTGCCAGCAGGACTCCGGGACAGACTACAGATACGCAGTATTTT.

The chain couples TRBV5-1 to TRBJ2-1; maybe TRBD1 (5 bases). In germline, CDR1 is SGHRS, CDR2 YFSETQ. The CDR3 loop spans 12 amino acids. V was cut by 0 bases and J by 10 bases, with 8 bases left in between. The CDR3 is CASSLEGREQFF. The CDR3 nucleotides are TGCGCCAGCAGCTTGGAGGGGCGGGAGCAGTTCTTC.

Notes on this clone: At one of its ends the junction is not consistent with the germline gene, which may arise from a read error. The rearrangement joins TRBV7-7 to TRBJ1-5; D gene unclear. The CDR3 extends over 13 amino acids. The germline CDR1 and CDR2 sequences are SSHAT and FNYEAQ (reference sequence). The CDR3, as DNA: TGTGCTAGCAGCTTAGCGCGGAATCAGCCCCAGCATTTT. Translated, it gives CASSLARNQPQHF.

This sequence joins TRBV28 and TRBJ1-6; possible D gene TRBD1, 5 bases. The germline gives CDR1 MDHEN, CDR2 SYDVKM. V was shortened by 3 bases and J by 17 bases, with 11 bases between the two germline ends. The CDR3 runs 11 residues. CDR3 DNA sequence: TGTGCCAGCAGTTTCAGGGTCAGTGTCCACTTT. The encoded protein is CASSFRVSVHF.

This chain uses TRBV28 with TRBJ2-1, with 13 bases fitting TRBD2. Looked up from germline, CDR1 is MDHEN and CDR2 is SYDVKM. There are 17 residues in the CDR3. Trimming removed 4 bases from V and 4 bases from J; junction bases left unmatched: 7. The CDR3 sequence: CASSSRWTSGRYNEQFF. CDR3 DNA sequence: TGTGCCAGCAGTTCCCGCTGGACTAGCGGGAGATACAATGAGCAGTTCTTC.